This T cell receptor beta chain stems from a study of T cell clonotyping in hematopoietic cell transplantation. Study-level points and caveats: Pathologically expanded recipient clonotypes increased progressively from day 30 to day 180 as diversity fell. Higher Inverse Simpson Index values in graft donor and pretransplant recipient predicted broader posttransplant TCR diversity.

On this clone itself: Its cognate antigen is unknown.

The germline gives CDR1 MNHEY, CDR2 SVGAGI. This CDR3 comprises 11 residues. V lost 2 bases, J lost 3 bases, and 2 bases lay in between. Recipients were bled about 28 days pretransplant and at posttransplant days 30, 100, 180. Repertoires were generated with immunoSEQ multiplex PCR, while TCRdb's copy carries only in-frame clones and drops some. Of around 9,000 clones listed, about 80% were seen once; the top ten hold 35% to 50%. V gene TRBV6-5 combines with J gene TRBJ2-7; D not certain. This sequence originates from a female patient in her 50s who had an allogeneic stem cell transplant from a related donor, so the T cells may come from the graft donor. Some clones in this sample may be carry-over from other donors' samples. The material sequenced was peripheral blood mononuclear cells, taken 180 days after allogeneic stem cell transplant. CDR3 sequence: CASSYRYEQYF. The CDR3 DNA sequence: TGTGCCAGCAGTTACCGCTACGAGCAGTACTTC.